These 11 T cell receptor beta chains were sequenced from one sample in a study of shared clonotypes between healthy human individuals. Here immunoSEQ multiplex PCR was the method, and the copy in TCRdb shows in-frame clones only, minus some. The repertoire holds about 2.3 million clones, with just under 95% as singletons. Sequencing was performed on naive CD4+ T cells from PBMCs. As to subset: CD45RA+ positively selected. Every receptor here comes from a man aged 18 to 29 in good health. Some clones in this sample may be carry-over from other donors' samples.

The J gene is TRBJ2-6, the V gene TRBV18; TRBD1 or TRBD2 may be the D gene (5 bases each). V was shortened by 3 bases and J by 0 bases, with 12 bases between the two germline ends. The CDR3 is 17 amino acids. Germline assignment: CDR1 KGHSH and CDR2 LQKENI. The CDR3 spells CASSPFEGPSGANVLTF. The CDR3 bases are TGTGCCAGCTCACCCTTCGAGGGACCCTCTGGGGCCAACGTCCTGACTTTC.

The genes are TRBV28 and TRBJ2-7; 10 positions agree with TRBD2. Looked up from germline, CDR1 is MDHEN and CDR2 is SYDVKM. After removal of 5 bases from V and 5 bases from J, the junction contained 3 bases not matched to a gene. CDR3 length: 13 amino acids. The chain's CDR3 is CASSIAGGDEQYF. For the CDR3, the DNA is TGTGCCAGCAGTATAGCGGGAGGCGACGAGCAGTACTTC.

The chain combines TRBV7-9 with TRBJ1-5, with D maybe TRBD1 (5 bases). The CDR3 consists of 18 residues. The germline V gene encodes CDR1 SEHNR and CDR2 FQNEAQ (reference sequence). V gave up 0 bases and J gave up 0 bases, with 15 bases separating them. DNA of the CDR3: TGTGCCAGCAGCTTAGCAACCTTCAGGGTGGGTAGCAATCAGCCCCAGCATTTT. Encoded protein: CASSLATFRVGSNQPQHF.

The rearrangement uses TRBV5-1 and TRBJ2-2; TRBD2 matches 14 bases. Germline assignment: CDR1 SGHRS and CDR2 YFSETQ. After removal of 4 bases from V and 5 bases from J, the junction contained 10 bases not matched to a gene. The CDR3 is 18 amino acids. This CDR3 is CASSKGTSGSGSTGELFF. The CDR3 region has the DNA TGCGCCAGCAGCAAAGGGACTAGCGGGAGCGGTAGTACCGGGGAGCTGTTTTTT.

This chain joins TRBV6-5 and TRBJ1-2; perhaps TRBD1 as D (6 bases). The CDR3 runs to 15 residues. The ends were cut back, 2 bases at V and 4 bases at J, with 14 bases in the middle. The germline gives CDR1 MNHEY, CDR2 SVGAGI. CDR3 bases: TGTGCCAGCAGTTACGGTAGGACAGTGGGCTATGGCTACACCTTC. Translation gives CASSYGRTVGYGYTF.

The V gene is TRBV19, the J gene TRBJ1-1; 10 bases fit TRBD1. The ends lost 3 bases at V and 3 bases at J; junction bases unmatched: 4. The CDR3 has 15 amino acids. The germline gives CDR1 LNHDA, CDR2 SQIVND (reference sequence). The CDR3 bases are TGTGCCAGTAGTATGTTGGGACAGGGGTACACTGAAGCTTTCTTT. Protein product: CASSMLGQGYTEAFF.

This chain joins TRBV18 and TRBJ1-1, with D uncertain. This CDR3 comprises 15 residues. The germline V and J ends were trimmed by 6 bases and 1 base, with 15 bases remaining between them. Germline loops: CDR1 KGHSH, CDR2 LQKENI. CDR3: CASSPTNEANTEAFF. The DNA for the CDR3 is TGTGCCAGCTCGCCTACGAATGAAGCGAACACTGAAGCTTTCTTT.

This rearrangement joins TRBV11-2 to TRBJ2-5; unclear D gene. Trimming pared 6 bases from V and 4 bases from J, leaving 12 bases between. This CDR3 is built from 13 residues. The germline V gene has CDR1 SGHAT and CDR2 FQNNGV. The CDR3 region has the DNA TGTGCCAGCAGTCCAGGTCAACTAGAGACCCAGTACTTC. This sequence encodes CASSPGQLETQYF.

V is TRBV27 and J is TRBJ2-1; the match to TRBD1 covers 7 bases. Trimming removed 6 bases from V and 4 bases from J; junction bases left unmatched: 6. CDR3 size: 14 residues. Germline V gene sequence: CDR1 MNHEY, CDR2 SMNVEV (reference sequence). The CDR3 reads CASRKTGKYNEQFF. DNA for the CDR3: TGTGCCAGCAGAAAGACAGGGAAATACAATGAGCAGTTCTTC.

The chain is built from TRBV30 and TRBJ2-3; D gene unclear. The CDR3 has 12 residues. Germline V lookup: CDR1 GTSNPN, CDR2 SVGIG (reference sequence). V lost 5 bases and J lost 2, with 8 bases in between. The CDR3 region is CAWDSITDTQYF. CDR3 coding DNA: TGTGCCTGGGATAGCATCACAGATACGCAGTATTTT. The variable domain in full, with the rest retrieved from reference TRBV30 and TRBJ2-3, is SQTIHQWPATLVQPVGSPLSLECTVEGTSNPNLYWYRQAAGRGLQLLFYSVGIGQISSEVPQNLSASRPQDRQFILSSKKLLLSDSGFYLCAWDSITDTQYFGPGTRLTVL.

Written as DNA, the CDR3 is TGTGCCAGCAGCTTGGCCGGGCAGTTTCACACCGGGGAGCTGTTTTTT. Translated: CASSLAGQFHTGELFF. The rearrangement uses TRBV5-4 and TRBJ2-2; D remains unclear. V lost 0 bases and J 3 bases, leaving 12 bases between the germline ends. Germline loops: CDR1 SGHNT, CDR2 YYREEE (reference sequence). The CDR3 consists of 16 residues.